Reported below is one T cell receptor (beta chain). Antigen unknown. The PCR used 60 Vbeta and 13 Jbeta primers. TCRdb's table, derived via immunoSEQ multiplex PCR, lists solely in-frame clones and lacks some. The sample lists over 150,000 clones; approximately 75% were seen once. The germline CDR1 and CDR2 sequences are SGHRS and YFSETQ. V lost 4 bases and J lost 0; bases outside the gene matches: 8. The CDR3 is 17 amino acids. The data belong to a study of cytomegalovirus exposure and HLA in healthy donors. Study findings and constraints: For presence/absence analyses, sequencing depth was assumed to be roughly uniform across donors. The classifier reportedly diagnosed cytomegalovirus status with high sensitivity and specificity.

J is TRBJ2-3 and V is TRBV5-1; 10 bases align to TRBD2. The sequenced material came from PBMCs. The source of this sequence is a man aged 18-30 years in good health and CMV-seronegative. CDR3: CASSLAGEPSSTDTQYF. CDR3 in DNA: TGCGCCAGCAGCCTAGCGGGGGAGCCTTCTAGCACAGATACGCAGTATTTT.